Listed below are T cell receptor beta chains from one sample, sequenced in a study of regulatory T cells in long-lasting Graves disease. Via MiXCR, TCRdb re-called the multiplex PCR reads, giving one row per CDR3 protein. The sample consists of about 660,000 distinct CDR3 sequences, roughly 30% of them appearing once. This material consisted of peripheral blood mononuclear cells (PBMCs), taken when the disease was refractory, from a patient treated with antithyroid drugs. The receptors come from a female donor with Graves disease. Both conserved end residues are trimmed from each CDR3. Fields, in order: clone size, V gene, CDR3 protein. Clone size is given for some rows only: seen once, a few or many times, or a class if the clone is expanded.

>NA|TRBV30
AWSLGPAGDEQY
>few|TRBV20-1
SAQPVSGTGSSGANVLT
>many|TRBV6-1
ASGQGPNYSPLH
>few|TRBV28
ASSLGAGGPNEQY
>NA|TRBV28
ASSFWRGPSYEQY
>NA|TRBV12-3/TRBV12-4
ASSLALGGHLIKAF
>NA|TRBV9
ASSVRDRGTYEQY
>few|TRBV5-1
ASSLAGSFNYEQY
>NA|TRBV19
ASSILGVHQPQH
>NA|TRBV30
ALDAEGEKLF
>few|TRBV12-3/TRBV12-4
ASSWGGTQY
>many|TRBV28
ASSTTGARANYGYT
>few|TRBV15
ATSSRDSYSPLH
>NA|TRBV20-1
SARDSGLSNQPQH
>few|TRBV6-5
ASSYSNGGTEAF
>many|TRBV28
ASTKYSQGGMNTEAF
>few|TRBV11-2
ASSLLYYEQY
>NA|TRBV11-2
ASRWGATSNTEAF
>once|TRBV7-9
ASSQDRGLDGYT
>few|TRBV12-5
ASGTWGGSGNTEAF
>NA|TRBV7-9
ASSSGGVVTEAF
>NA|TRBV20-1
SAQRETPYNEQF
>NA|TRBV12-3/TRBV12-4
TSSLQGANSPLH
>few|TRBV2
ASSDIQGRTPLH
>NA|TRBV12-5
ASGLGGQVENTEAF
>few|TRBV30
AWSAQTGGSHGYT
>NA|TRBV5-1
ASRAGTSGRPTYNEQF
>many|TRBV12-5
ASGLDTQETQY
>NA|TRBV12-3/TRBV12-4
ASSRQGEARQY
>NA|TRBV4-2
ASSPTRPGREETQY
>NA|TRBV7-9
AGSFITDRSVTEAF
>NA|TRBV28
ATGRSTDTQY
>NA|TRBV30
ASAGGALEQY
>NA|TRBV18
ASSQVVENIQY
>few|TRBV29-1
SAVGGNEKLF
>few|TRBV7-3
ASSPLADLYNEQF
>many|TRBV28
ASSLLRGGNSPLH
>few|TRBV6-2/TRBV6-3
ASSYRGETDFNETQY
>NA|TRBV10-3
AISESEAAMNTEAF
>NA|TRBV5-1
ASSLDGGAYQPQH
>many|TRBV11-2
ASSLGQITGELF
>few|TRBV7-2
ASSLDFHQPQH
>few|TRBV15
ATSKQLSGPETQY
>NA|TRBV7-3
ASSFAGRGTGELF
>NA|TRBV20-1
SASNIANYGYT
>few|TRBV27
ASSLRTNYNEQF
>NA|TRBV6-1
ASSTGQGLYQPQH
>NA|TRBV4-2
ASSQELWTSGSKMGTQY
>NA|TRBV11-2
ASSYRTGSSSYNSPLH
>few|TRBV2
ASSGFTEAF
>NA|TRBV20-1
SARPSSGLNTGELF
>NA|TRBV10-3
AISREVDPNFNYGYT
>NA|TRBV30
AWTLRWLRGTGELF